The next 5 T cell receptor beta chains were all read from a single sample in a study of T cell changes during pregnancy in multiple sclerosis. Measured with immunoSEQ multiplex PCR; TCRdb has only the in-frame clones, and not every one. Among approximately 90,000 clones, 85% to 95% were seen once, and the ten largest hold approximately 2.2%. The sample consisted of peripheral blood, taken after pregnancy. Receptors originate from a female donor with multiple sclerosis, enrolled in a pregnancy study.

This clone was seen a few times. This chain uses TRBV10-3 with TRBJ2-5; 7 nucleotides align to TRBD1. Germline values: CDR1 ENHRY, CDR2 SYGVKD. The CDR3 is 13 residues long. V was pared by 5 bases and J by 2 bases, with 2 bases of the junction left unmatched. The DNA for the CDR3 is TGTGCCATCAGTATGGGACAGCAAGAGACCCAGTACTTC. It specifies CAISMGQQETQYF.

The CDR3: CASSLVWRTGVKAFF. In nucleotides, the CDR3 is TGTGCCAGCAGCTTAGTGTGGAGGACAGGGGTAAAAGCTTTCTTT. The chain is built from TRBV11-2 and TRBJ1-1, with 9 bases lining up with TRBD1. CDR1 SGHAT and CDR2 FQNNGV come from the germline V gene. The trim removed 1 base at V and 9 bases at J, leaving 9 bases unmatched. The CDR3 runs 15 residues.

This chain connects TRBV30 to TRBJ2-7, with no clear D. V was trimmed by 0 bases and J by 6 bases, leaving 6 bases between them. The CDR3 sequence is 11 residues long. Germline CDR1 and CDR2: GTSNPN and SVGIG (reference sequence). CDR3 sequence reads: CAWSVLSEQYF. DNA of the CDR3: TGTGCCTGGAGTGTACTCTCCGAGCAGTACTTC. Based on the CDR3 plus reference TRBV30 and TRBJ2-7, the full variable domain is SQTIHQWPATLVQPVGSPLSLECTVEGTSNPNLYWYRQAAGRGLQLLFYSVGIGQISSEVPQNLSASRPQDRQFILSSKKLLLSDSGFYLCAWSVLSEQYFGPGTRLTVT.

V is TRBV5-1 and J is TRBJ1-1, with 7 positions matching TRBD1. The V and J ends lost 4 bases and 3 bases, in that order; junction bases with no gene match: 3. The CDR3 consists of 13 residues. Germline CDR1 SGHRS, CDR2 YFSETQ. CDR3 in DNA: TGCGCCAGCAGCATAACAGGGGACACTGAAGCTTTCTTT. As protein: CASSITGDTEAFF. The complete variable domain, with remaining parts taken from reference TRBV5-1 and TRBJ1-1, reads KAGVTQTPRYLIKTRGQQVTLSCSPISGHRSVSWYQQTPGQGLQFLFEYFSETQRNKGNFPGRFSGRQFSNSRSEMNVSTLELGDSALYLCASSITGDTEAFFGQGTRLTVV.

The chain has TRBV5-1 and TRBJ2-5; 7 bases agree with TRBD2. Looked up from germline, CDR1 is SGHRS and CDR2 is YFSETQ. The CDR3 runs 15 residues. J gave up 5 bases and V 0 bases, and 7 bases lay outside the gene matches. Written as DNA, the CDR3 is TGCGCCAGCAGCTTGGGGGGAGGGCCTTACGAGACCCAGTACTTC. It yields the protein CASSLGGGPYETQYF.